Listed below are T cell receptor beta chains from one sample, sequenced in a study of beta chain features in type 1 diabetes. The assay was immunoSEQ multiplex PCR, and TCRdb's table has in-frame clones only and misses some. The sample records 120,000 to 150,000 clones, about 7.1% being singletons. The sample comprised central memory CD4+ T cells from blood. The receptors stem from a woman in her twenties or thirties in good health. Both conserved end residues are part of each CDR3. The D gene is left open where the match is weak. The size of a clone is reported for some rows only, either as once, few or many, or as a class for expanded clones.

CDR3 protein,CDR3 DNA,clone size,V gene,J gene,D gene
CASSLAGDTQYF,TGTGCCAGCAGTTTAGCGGGAGATACGCAGTATTTT,many,TRBV28,TRBJ2-3,-
CASSIGLAANNEQFF,TGTGCCAGTAGTATTGGACTAGCGGCTAACAATGAGCAGTTCTTC,few,TRBV19,TRBJ2-1,TRBD2
CASSFRAGADTQYF,TGTGCCAGCAGTTTCCGAGCGGGAGCAGATACGCAGTATTTT,many,TRBV28,TRBJ2-3,TRBD2
CASSFQTSGVYEQYF,TGTGCCAGCAGTTTTCAGACTAGCGGCGTCTACGAGCAGTACTTC,few,TRBV27,TRBJ2-7,TRBD2
CASSTLSEVAEAFF,TGTGCCAGCAGTACGTTATCCGAGGTGGCTGAAGCTTTCTTT,-,TRBV28,TRBJ1-1,-
CASSLQHQGVQYF,TGTGCCAGCAGCTTACAACATCAGGGGGTCCAGTACTTC,-,TRBV7-6,TRBJ2-5,TRBD1
CASSLGQADNQPQHF,TGTGCCAGCTCACTCGGACAGGCCGACAATCAGCCCCAGCATTTT,few,TRBV18,TRBJ1-5,TRBD1
CASSLLFGSNEKLFF,TGCGCCAGCAGTCTCCTTTTTGGCTCTAATGAAAAACTGTTTTTT,few,TRBV5-1,TRBJ1-4,-
CASTLEGYEQYF,TGTGCCAGCACCTTGGAGGGTTACGAGCAGTACTTC,-,TRBV2,TRBJ2-7,-
CASSSEGRDTDTQYF,TGCGCCAGCAGCTCGGAGGGGAGGGACACAGATACGCAGTATTTT,-,TRBV5-1,TRBJ2-3,TRBD2
CASSSDRGRGKLFF,TGTGCCAGCAGCTCGGACAGGGGGCGCGGAAAACTGTTTTTT,many,TRBV7-2,TRBJ1-4,TRBD1
CASSPERESNEQFF,TGTGCCAGCTCACCAGAGCGGGAGAGCAATGAGCAGTTCTTC,-,TRBV18,TRBJ2-1,TRBD2
CASSLEAGGYTGELFF,TGTGCCAGCAGCTTAGAAGCGGGAGGGTACACCGGGGAGCTGTTTTTT,-,TRBV7-8,TRBJ2-2,TRBD2
CASSAGGLAGGIVGELFF,TGTGCCAGCAGTGCCGGGGGACTAGCGGGAGGGATAGTCGGGGAGCTGTTTTTT,few,TRBV9,TRBJ2-2,TRBD2
CASSLGAGGFTYEQYF,TGTGCCAGCAGCTTAGGAGCGGGAGGTTTCACCTACGAGCAGTACTTC,many,TRBV7-2,TRBJ2-7,TRBD2
CASSQDRAGELFF,TGCGCCAGCAGCCAAGACAGGGCCGGGGAGCTGTTTTTT,many,TRBV4-3,TRBJ2-2,-
CASSPAGTSGFLPHF,TGTGCCAGCTCACCAGCCGGGACTAGCGGGTTCCTTCCACACTTC,few,TRBV18,TRBJ2-7,TRBD2
CASSPLETNQPQHF,TGTGCCAGCAGCCCCTTGGAGACCAATCAGCCCCAGCATTTT,-,TRBV7-6,TRBJ1-5,-
CSGGQGDYGYTF,TGCAGCGGCGGACAGGGTGACTATGGCTACACCTTC,-,TRBV29-1,TRBJ1-2,TRBD1
CASSQGPRGGARGANVLTF,TGTGCCAGCAGCCAAGGTCCCCGAGGAGGGGCGCGTGGGGCCAACGTCCTGACTTTC,-,TRBV4-2,TRBJ2-6,-
CSVDLGAGTEAFF,TGCAGCGTTGACTTAGGGGCCGGCACTGAAGCTTTCTTT,few,TRBV29-1,TRBJ1-1,-
CASSNLGRTYEQYF,TGTGCCAGTAGTAATCTCGGCAGGACCTACGAGCAGTACTTC,-,TRBV19,TRBJ2-7,-
CASQRLGYGYTF,TGTGCCAGCCAGAGACTGGGCTATGGCTACACCTTC,few,TRBV28,TRBJ1-2,-
CSVEGSGNYEQYF,TGCAGCGTTGAAGGTAGCGGGAATTACGAGCAGTACTTC,few,TRBV29-1,TRBJ2-7,TRBD2
CASSLRTSGTYEQYF,TGTGCCAGCAGTCTCAGGACTAGCGGGACCTACGAGCAGTACTTC,few,TRBV28,TRBJ2-7,TRBD2
CASSLSMGGPHEQYF,TGTGCCAGCAGTTTATCGATGGGGGGGCCCCACGAGCAGTACTTC,few,TRBV28,TRBJ2-7,-
CAWNPGSSGNTIYF,TGTGCCTGGAACCCGGGGAGCTCTGGAAACACCATATATTTT,many,TRBV30,TRBJ1-3,-
CSVEKRRTGVYNEQFF,TGCAGCGTTGAAAAGAGGAGGACAGGGGTTTACAATGAGCAGTTCTTC,-,TRBV29-1,TRBJ2-1,TRBD1
CASSYDTSSGNTIYF,TGTGCCAGCAGCTACGATACAAGCTCTGGAAACACCATATATTTT,-,TRBV5-4,TRBJ1-3,-
CASSLAQGGGYTF,TGTGCCAGCAGTTTAGCCCAGGGAGGTGGCTACACCTTC,-,TRBV28,TRBJ1-2,-
CASSPGQASTDTQYF,TGCGCCAGCAGCCCCGGACAGGCTAGCACAGATACGCAGTATTTT,many,TRBV5-1,TRBJ2-3,TRBD1
CASSWRAGAYNEQFF,TGTGCCAGCAGTTGGAGAGCGGGGGCCTACAATGAGCAGTTCTTC,few,TRBV28,TRBJ2-1,TRBD2
CASSQVAGGNTEAFF,TGTGCCAGCAGCCAAGTGGCAGGGGGCAACACTGAAGCTTTCTTT,few,TRBV14,TRBJ1-1,TRBD1
CAYGGSGSYEQYF,TGTGCCTACGGGGGTAGCGGCTCCTACGAGCAGTACTTC,-,TRBV28,TRBJ2-7,-
CASSLQGQGPYGYTF,TGTGCCAGCAGTCTCCAAGGACAGGGCCCCTATGGCTACACCTTC,few,TRBV28,TRBJ1-2,TRBD1
CAWSVQETQYF,TGTGCCTGGAGTGTACAGGAGACCCAGTACTTC,many,TRBV30,TRBJ2-5,-